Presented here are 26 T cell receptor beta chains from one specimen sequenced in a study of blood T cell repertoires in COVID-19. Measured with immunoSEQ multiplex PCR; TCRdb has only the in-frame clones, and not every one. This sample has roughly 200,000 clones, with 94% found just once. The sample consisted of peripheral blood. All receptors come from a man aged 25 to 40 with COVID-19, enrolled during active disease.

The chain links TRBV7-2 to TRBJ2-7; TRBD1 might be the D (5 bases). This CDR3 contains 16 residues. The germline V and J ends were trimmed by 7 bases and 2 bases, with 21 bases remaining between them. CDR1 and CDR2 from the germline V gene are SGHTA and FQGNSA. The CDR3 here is CASKMNLGQKTYEQYF. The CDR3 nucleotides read TGTGCCAGCAAAATGAACCTGGGGCAGAAAACCTACGAGCAGTACTTC.

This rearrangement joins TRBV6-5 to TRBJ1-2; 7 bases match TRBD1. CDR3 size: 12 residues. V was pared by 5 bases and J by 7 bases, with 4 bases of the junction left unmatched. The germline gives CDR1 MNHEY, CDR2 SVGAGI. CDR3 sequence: CASSTTGRGYTF. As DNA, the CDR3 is TGTGCCAGCAGTACGACAGGGCGTGGCTACACCTTC.

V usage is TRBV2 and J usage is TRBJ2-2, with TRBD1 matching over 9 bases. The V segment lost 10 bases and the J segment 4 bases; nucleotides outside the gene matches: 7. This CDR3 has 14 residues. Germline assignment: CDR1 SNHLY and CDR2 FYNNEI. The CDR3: CATLQGAGTGELFF. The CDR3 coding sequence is TGTGCCACTCTACAGGGGGCGGGCACCGGGGAGCTGTTTTTT.

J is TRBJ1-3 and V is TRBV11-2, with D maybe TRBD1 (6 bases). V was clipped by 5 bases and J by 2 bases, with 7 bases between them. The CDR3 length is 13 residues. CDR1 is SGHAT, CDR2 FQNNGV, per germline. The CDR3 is CASSAGAGNTIYF. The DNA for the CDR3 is TGTGCCAGCAGCGCAGGGGCTGGAAACACCATATATTTT.

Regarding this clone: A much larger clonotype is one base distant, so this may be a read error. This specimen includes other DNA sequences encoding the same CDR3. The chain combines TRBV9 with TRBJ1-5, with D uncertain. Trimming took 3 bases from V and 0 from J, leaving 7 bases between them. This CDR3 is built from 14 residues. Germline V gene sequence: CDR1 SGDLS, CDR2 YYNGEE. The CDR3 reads CASSATDSNQPQHF. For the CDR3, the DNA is TGTGCCAGCAGCGCCACAGATAGCAATCAGCCCCAGCATTTT.

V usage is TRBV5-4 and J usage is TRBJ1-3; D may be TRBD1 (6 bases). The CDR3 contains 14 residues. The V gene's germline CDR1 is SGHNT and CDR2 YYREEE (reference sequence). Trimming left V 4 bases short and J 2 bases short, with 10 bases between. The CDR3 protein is CASSRDRTGNTIYF. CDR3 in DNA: TGTGCCAGCAGCCGAGACAGGACTGGAAACACCATATATTTT.

The CDR3 DNA reads TGTGCCAGCAGCCCCGTGGAGGGAGATACGCAGTATTTT. The encoded protein is CASSPVEGDTQYF. The chain uses TRBV7-3 and TRBJ2-3, with D possibly matching TRBD2 (6 bases). Trimming removed 5 bases at V and 5 bases at J, with 11 bases between. Germline lookup yields CDR1 SGHTA and CDR2 FQGTGA. This CDR3 is 13 amino acids long.

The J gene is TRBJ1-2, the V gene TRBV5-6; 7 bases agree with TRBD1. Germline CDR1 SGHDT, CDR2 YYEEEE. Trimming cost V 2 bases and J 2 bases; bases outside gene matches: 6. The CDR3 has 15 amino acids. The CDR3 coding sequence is TGTGCCAGCAGCTTCCGGGAGGGGGCAAACTATGGCTACACCTTC. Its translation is CASSFREGANYGYTF. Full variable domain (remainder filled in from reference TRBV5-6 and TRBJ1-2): DAGVTQSPTHLIKTRGQQVTLRCSPKSGHDTVSWYQQALGQGPQFIFQYYEEEERQRGNFPDRFSGHQFPNYSSELNVNALLLGDSALYLCASSFREGANYGYTFGSGTRLTVV.

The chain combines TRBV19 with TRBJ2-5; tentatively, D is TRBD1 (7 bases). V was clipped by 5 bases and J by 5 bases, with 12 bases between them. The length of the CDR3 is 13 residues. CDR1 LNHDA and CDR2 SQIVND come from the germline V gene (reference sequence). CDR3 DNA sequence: TGTGCCAGTAGTGTGGCAGGGGGGGAGACCCAGTACTTC. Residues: CASSVAGGETQYF.

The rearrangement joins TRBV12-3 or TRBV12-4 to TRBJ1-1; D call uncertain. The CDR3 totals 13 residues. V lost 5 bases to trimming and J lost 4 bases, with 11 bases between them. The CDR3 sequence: CASSRELSTEAFF. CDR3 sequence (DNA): TGTGCCAGCAGTCGGGAGTTGAGCACTGAAGCTTTCTTT.

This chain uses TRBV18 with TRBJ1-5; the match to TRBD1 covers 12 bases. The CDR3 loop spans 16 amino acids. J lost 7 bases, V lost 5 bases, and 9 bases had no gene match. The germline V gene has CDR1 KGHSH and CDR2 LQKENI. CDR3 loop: CASSTGTGGRQQPQHF. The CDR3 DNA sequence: TGTGCCAGCTCAACCGGGACAGGGGGCCGTCAACAGCCCCAGCATTTT.

Here the CDR3 reads CAGSGDDTEAFF. The CDR3 DNA reads as TGTGCCGGATCAGGGGATGACACTGAAGCTTTCTTT. The gene calls are TRBV2 and TRBJ1-1, with D perhaps matching TRBD1 (6 bases). The V gene's germline CDR1 is SNHLY and CDR2 FYNNEI. There are 12 residues in the CDR3. V lost 11 bases, J lost 3 bases, and 13 bases lay in between.

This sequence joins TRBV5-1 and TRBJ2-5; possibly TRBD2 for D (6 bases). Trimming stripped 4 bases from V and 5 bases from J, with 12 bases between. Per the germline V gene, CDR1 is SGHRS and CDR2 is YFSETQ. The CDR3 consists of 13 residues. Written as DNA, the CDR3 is TGCGCCAGCAGCCCGACTAGTGGGGAGACCCAGTACTTC. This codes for CASSPTSGETQYF.

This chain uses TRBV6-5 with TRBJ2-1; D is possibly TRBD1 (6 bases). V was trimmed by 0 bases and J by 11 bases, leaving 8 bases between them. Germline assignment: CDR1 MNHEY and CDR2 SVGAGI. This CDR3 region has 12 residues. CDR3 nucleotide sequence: TGTGCCAGCAGTTACTCTAGGGGGAAGCAGTTCTTC. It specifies CASSYSRGKQFF.

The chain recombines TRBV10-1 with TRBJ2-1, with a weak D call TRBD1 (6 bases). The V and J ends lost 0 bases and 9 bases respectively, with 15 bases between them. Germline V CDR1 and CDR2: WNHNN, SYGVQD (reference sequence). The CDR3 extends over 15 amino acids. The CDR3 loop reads CASSESTQGIGEQFF. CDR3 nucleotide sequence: TGCGCCAGCAGTGAGTCTACACAGGGTATCGGTGAGCAGTTCTTC.

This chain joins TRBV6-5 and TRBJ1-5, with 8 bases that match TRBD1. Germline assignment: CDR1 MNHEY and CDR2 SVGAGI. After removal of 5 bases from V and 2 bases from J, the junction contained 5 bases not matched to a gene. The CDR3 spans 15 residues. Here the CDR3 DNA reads TGTGCCAGCAGTCCAAAGGGACAGGGCAATCAGCCCCAGCATTTT. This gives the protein CASSPKGQGNQPQHF.

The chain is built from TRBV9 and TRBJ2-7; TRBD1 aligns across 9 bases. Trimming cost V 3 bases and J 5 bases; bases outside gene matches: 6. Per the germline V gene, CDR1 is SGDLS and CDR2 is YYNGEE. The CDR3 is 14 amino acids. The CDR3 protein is CASSGQGQGHEQYF. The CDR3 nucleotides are TGTGCCAGCAGCGGCCAGGGACAGGGTCACGAGCAGTACTTC.

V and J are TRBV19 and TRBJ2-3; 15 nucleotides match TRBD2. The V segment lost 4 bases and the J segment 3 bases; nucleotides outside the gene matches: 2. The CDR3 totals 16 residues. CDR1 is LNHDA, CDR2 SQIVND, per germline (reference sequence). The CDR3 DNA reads TGTGCCAGTAGTAGGACTAGCGGGGGGGTAACAGATACGCAGTATTTT. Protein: CASSRTSGGVTDTQYF.

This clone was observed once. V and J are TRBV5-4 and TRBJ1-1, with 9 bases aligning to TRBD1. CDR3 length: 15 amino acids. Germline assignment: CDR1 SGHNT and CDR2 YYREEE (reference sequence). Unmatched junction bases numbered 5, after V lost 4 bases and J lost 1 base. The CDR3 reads CASSKDRGPNTEAFF. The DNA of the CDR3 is TGTGCCAGCAGCAAGGACAGGGGCCCGAACACTGAAGCTTTCTTT.

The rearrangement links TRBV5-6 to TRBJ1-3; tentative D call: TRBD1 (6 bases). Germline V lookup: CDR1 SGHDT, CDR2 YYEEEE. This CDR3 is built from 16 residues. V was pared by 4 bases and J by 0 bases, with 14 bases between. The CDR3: CASSPGQRSSGNTIYF. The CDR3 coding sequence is TGTGCCAGCAGCCCCGGACAGCGATCCTCTGGAAACACCATATATTTT. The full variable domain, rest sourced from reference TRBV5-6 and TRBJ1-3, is DAGVTQSPTHLIKTRGQQVTLRCSPKSGHDTVSWYQQALGQGPQFIFQYYEEEERQRGNFPDRFSGHQFPNYSSELNVNALLLGDSALYLCASSPGQRSSGNTIYFGEGSWLTVV.

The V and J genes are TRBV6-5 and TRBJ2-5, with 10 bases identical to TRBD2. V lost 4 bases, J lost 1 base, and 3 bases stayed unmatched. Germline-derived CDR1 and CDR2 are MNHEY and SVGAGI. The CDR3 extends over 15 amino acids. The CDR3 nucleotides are TGTGCCAGCAGTTCCGGACTAGCGGCCCAAGAGACCCAGTACTTC. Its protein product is CASSSGLAAQETQYF.

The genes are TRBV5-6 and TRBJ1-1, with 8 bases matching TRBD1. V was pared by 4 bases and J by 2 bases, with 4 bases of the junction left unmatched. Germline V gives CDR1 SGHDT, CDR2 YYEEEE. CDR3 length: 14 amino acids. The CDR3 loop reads CASSPTGANTEAFF. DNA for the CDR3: TGTGCCAGCAGCCCGACAGGGGCCAACACTGAAGCTTTCTTT. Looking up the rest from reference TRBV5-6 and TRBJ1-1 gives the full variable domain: DAGVTQSPTHLIKTRGQQVTLRCSPKSGHDTVSWYQQALGQGPQFIFQYYEEEERQRGNFPDRFSGHQFPNYSSELNVNALLLGDSALYLCASSPTGANTEAFFGQGTRLTVV.

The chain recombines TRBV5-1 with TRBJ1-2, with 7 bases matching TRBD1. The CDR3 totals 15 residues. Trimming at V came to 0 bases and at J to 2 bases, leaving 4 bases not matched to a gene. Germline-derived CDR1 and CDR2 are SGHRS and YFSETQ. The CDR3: CASSLAGGQNYGYTF. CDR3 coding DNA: TGCGCCAGCAGCTTGGCCGGGGGACAGAACTATGGCTACACCTTC.

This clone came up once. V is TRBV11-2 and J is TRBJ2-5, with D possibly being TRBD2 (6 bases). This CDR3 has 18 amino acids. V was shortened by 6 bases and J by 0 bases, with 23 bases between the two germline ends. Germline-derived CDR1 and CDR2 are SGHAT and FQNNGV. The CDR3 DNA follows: TGTGCCAGCAGTAAGGGGTTCGGTAGCGGATCGTACCAAGAGACCCAGTACTTC. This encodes CASSKGFGSGSYQETQYF.

CDR3 DNA: TGTGCCAGCAGCCAATTCAGTGTCGGGGAGCTGTTTTTT. The encoded protein is CASSQFSVGELFF. The chain links TRBV14 to TRBJ2-2, with D unresolved. Germline V gene lookup returns CDR1 SGHDN and CDR2 FVKESK. The CDR3 loop spans 13 amino acids. Trimming shortened V by 2 bases and J by 7 bases, and 8 bases separated the two germline ends.

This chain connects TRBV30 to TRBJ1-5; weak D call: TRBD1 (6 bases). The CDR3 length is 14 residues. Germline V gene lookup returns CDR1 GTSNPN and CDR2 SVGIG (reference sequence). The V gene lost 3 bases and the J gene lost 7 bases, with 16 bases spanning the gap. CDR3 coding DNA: TGTGCCTGGAGGGGAACAGGGAACAACCAGCCCCAGCATTTT. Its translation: CAWRGTGNNQPQHF. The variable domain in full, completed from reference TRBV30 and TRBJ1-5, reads SQTIHQWPATLVQPVGSPLSLECTVEGTSNPNLYWYRQAAGRGLQLLFYSVGIGQISSEVPQNLSASRPQDRQFILSSKKLLLSDSGFYLCAWRGTGNNQPQHFGDGTRLSIL.